The 26 T cell receptor beta chains presented below share a single source sample, sequenced in a study of cytomegalovirus exposure and HLA in healthy donors. The PCR had 60 Vbeta and 13 Jbeta primers. TCRdb keeps only in-frame clones here, not all; method: immunoSEQ multiplex PCR. The sample records about 130,000 clones, approximately 86% being singletons. Sequenced sample: PBMCs. The receptors shown here come from a boy between 10 and 17 years old in good health and CMV-seronegative.

The V gene is TRBV5-1, the J gene TRBJ1-5; the D is unclear. CDR3 size: 14 residues. Germline CDR1 is SGHRS and CDR2 is YFSETQ. Trimming left V 4 bases short and J 7 bases short, with 15 bases between. CDR3 DNA sequence: TGCGCCAGCAGCCCGGAGCCAATAGGACAGCCCCAGCATTTT. Protein product: CASSPEPIGQPQHF.

V is TRBV4-3 and J is TRBJ2-5; 8 bases fit TRBD1. The CDR3 is 17 residues long. V dropped 0 bases and J dropped 5; count of bases not matched to a gene: 11. Looked up from germline, CDR1 is LGHNA and CDR2 is YSLEER. The CDR3 nucleotides are TGCGCCAGCAGCCAAGATCCACCAGGGGGCTTGTTGGAGACCCAGTACTTC. It codes for CASSQDPPGGLLETQYF.

This chain connects TRBV11-2 to TRBJ1-2; D ambiguous. Germline CDR1 is SGHAT and CDR2 is FQNNGV. V lost 4 bases to trimming and J lost 1 base, with 4 bases between them. The CDR3 extends over 12 amino acids. The CDR3 DNA reads TGTGCCAGCAGCTCGGTTAACTATGGCTACACCTTC. Residues: CASSSVNYGYTF. Full variable domain (missing parts from reference TRBV11-2 and TRBJ1-2): EAGVAQSPRYKIIEKRQSVAFWCNPISGHATLYWYQQILGQGPKLLIQFQNNGVVDDSQLPKDRFSAERLKGVDSTLKIQPAKLEDSAVYLCASSSVNYGYTFGSGTRLTVV.

CDR3 residues: CASGLGQAGANVLTF. CDR3 DNA: TGTGCTAGTGGCCTAGGACAGGCTGGGGCCAACGTCCTGACTTTC. V gene TRBV12-5 combines with J gene TRBJ2-6, with 7 bases lining up with TRBD1. The trim removed 6 bases at V and 2 bases at J, leaving 4 bases unmatched. The CDR3 length is 15 residues. CDR1 is LGHNT and CDR2 is FRNRAP in the germline V gene.

The rearrangement links TRBV16 to TRBJ2-7, with 11 bases matching TRBD1. The CDR3 runs to 15 residues. Trimming at V came to 6 bases and at J to 4 bases, leaving 8 bases not matched to a gene. In germline, CDR1 is KGHSY, CDR2 FQNENV. The CDR3 bases are TGTGCCAGCAGACACAAAGGGACAGGGGGTTACGAGCAGTACTTC. This codes for CASRHKGTGGYEQYF.

The chain joins TRBV4-1 to TRBJ1-5; 7 bases agree with TRBD1. Germline CDR1 and CDR2: MGHRA and YSYEKL. V shed 0 bases, J shed 3 bases, and the junction held 2 bases outside the gene matches. The length of the CDR3 is 15 residues. The CDR3 region is CASSQDRGDNQPQHF. Here the CDR3 DNA reads TGCGCCAGCAGCCAAGACAGGGGGGACAATCAGCCCCAGCATTTT.

With regard to this clone: Other DNA sequences within the sample encode an identical CDR3. This chain joins TRBV7-2 and TRBJ1-2; possible D gene TRBD1, 5 bases. Germline V gives CDR1 SGHTA, CDR2 FQGNSA. This CDR3 spans 13 amino acids. The germline V and J ends were trimmed by 2 bases and 3 bases, with 7 bases remaining between them. The CDR3 loop reads CASSLSGDYGYTF. The CDR3 DNA follows: TGTGCCAGCAGCTTATCGGGGGACTATGGCTACACCTTC.

The chain carries TRBV4-2 and TRBJ1-3; D gene unclear. V lost 1 base and J lost 0, with 10 bases in between. Germline-derived CDR1 and CDR2 are LGHNA and YNFKEQ. The CDR3 is made up of 16 amino acids. The CDR3 coding sequence is TGTGCCAGCAGCCAAGGTATGAGGAACTCTGGAAACACCATATATTTT. Residues: CASSQGMRNSGNTIYF.

This clone was recorded at least ten times. J is TRBJ1-1 and V is TRBV5-1; no clear D. Germline CDR1 reads SGHRS; CDR2 reads YFSETQ. CDR3 size: 13 residues. Trimming left V 1 base short and J 2 bases short, with 6 bases between. The CDR3: CASSLTANTEAFF. Here the CDR3 DNA reads TGCGCCAGCAGCTTGACAGCTAACACTGAAGCTTTCTTT.

The genes are TRBV7-8 and TRBJ1-1, with D uncertain. The CDR3 consists of 14 residues. Germline loops: CDR1 SGHVS, CDR2 FQNEAQ. Trimming pared 8 bases from V and 2 bases from J, leaving 15 bases between. The CDR3 loop reads CASCLQRLNTEAFF. The CDR3 bases are TGTGCCAGCTGCCTTCAGAGACTAAACACTGAAGCTTTCTTT. Supplemented by reference TRBV7-8 and TRBJ1-1, the full variable domain reads GAGVSQSPRYKVAKRGQDVALRCDPISGHVSLFWYQQALGQGPEFLTYFQNEAQLDKSGLPSDRFFAERPEGSVSTLKIQRTQQEDSAVYLCASCLQRLNTEAFFGQGTRLTVV.

The rearrangement uses TRBV2 and TRBJ2-5, with TRBD1 identical over 8 bases. The J call could be wrong; TRBJ2-7 is a better fit for the DNA end. This CDR3 has 13 amino acids. Per germline, CDR1 SNHLY and CDR2 FYNNEI. The CDR3 region has the DNA TGTGCCAGCCGACAGGGGTCCTCCTACGAGCAGTACTTC. Translating it yields CASRQGSSYEQYF.

This chain links TRBV10-2 with TRBJ2-3; 14 nucleotides line up with TRBD2. Germline V gene sequence: CDR1 WSHSY, CDR2 SAAADI. The CDR3 has 18 amino acids. V shed 8 bases and J 4 bases; nucleotides not matched to a gene: 14. The CDR3 DNA sequence: TGCGCCAGCCTCAGAGGGACTAGCGGGAGCGAGGGCCCAGATACGCAGTATTTT. This sequence encodes CASLRGTSGSEGPDTQYF.

The J gene is TRBJ2-1, the V gene TRBV18, with a weak D call TRBD2 (5 bases). Germline-derived CDR1 and CDR2 are KGHSH and LQKENI. Trimming removed 3 bases at V and 2 bases at J, with 8 bases between. The length of the CDR3 is 14 residues. CDR3 residues: CASSPQLAYNEQFF. CDR3 in DNA: TGTGCCAGCTCACCGCAACTAGCCTACAATGAGCAGTTCTTC.

The gene calls are TRBV29-1 and TRBJ2-7, with 9 positions matching TRBD2. The germline CDR1 and CDR2 sequences are SQVTM and ANQGSEA. V trimming: 7 bases; J trimming: 4 bases; junction bases outside the gene matches: 5. CDR3 size: 12 residues. The chain's CDR3 is CSARSGSYEQYF. The CDR3 DNA reads TGCAGCGCCCGTAGCGGGAGTTACGAGCAGTACTTC.

The chain combines TRBV7-3 with TRBJ1-1, with D unclear. The CDR3 is 14 residues long. Trimming removed 4 bases at V and 3 bases at J, with 12 bases between. Germline V gene lookup returns CDR1 SGHTA and CDR2 FQGTGA. The CDR3 reads CASSSNSWDTEAFF. The CDR3 nucleotides are TGTGCCAGCAGCTCGAACAGTTGGGACACTGAAGCTTTCTTT. Variable domain in full (rest from reference TRBV7-3 and TRBJ1-1): GAGVSQTPSNKVTEKGKYVELRCDPISGHTALYWYRQSLGQGPEFLIYFQGTGAADDSGLPNDRFFAVRPEGSVSTLKIQRTERGDSAVYLCASSSNSWDTEAFFGQGTRLTVV.

This clone was observed once. The rearrangement uses TRBV30 and TRBJ1-2; D call uncertain. Trimming left V 0 bases short and J 4 bases short, with 6 bases between. The germline V gene has CDR1 GTSNPN and CDR2 SVGIG (reference sequence). The CDR3 consists of 12 residues. CDR3 sequence reads: CAWSVVRYGYTF. The DNA of the CDR3 is TGTGCCTGGAGTGTGGTGCGCTATGGCTACACCTTC.

This clone was observed once. J is TRBJ2-7 and V is TRBV6-5; 8 positions agree with TRBD2. Germline V gene lookup returns CDR1 MNHEY and CDR2 SVGAGI. The CDR3 covers 15 residues. The V and J ends lost 6 bases and 5 bases, in that order; junction bases with no gene match: 12. CDR3: CASRKPGLGIDEQYF. The DNA for the CDR3 is TGTGCCAGCAGAAAACCGGGACTAGGTATTGACGAGCAGTACTTC.

The chain is built from TRBV7-9 and TRBJ2-5, with D unclear. CDR1 and CDR2 from the germline V gene are SEHNR and FQNEAQ (reference sequence). This CDR3 contains 13 residues. Trimming took 3 bases from V and 5 from J, leaving 10 bases between them. DNA for the CDR3: TGTGCCAGCAGCTTCGACTTGAGCGAGACCCAGTACTTC. Its translation is CASSFDLSETQYF. The full variable domain, its missing parts supplied by reference TRBV7-9 and TRBJ2-5, is DTGVSQNPRHKITKRGQNVTFRCDPISEHNRLYWYRQTLGQGPEFLTYFQNEAQLEKSRLLSDRFSAERPKGSFSTLEIQRTEQGDSAMYLCASSFDLSETQYFGPGTRLLVL.

This chain uses TRBV4-1 with TRBJ2-3; D is uncertain. Trimming shortened V by 1 base and J by 5 bases, and 10 bases separated the two germline ends. Germline V gene lookup returns CDR1 MGHRA and CDR2 YSYEKL. CDR3 length: 14 residues. The CDR3 DNA follows: TGCGCCAGCAGCCAAGTAGGAGACGGAGATACGCAGTATTTT. The encoded protein is CASSQVGDGDTQYF.

The gene calls are TRBV21-1 and TRBJ1-5. TRBV21-1 has pseudogene status. This CDR3 has 14 residues. The CDR3 DNA reads as TGTGCCAGCAGCAAAGCAGAAAGGGAGCAGCCCCAGCATTTT. Translated: CASSKAEREQPQHF.

CDR3 DNA sequence: TGTGCCAGCAGTGGGCGGGGGACTAACACCGGGGAGCTGTTTTTT. This codes for CASSGRGTNTGELFF. V and J are TRBV2 and TRBJ2-2; 7 nucleotides match TRBD2. Unmatched junction bases numbered 4, after V lost 4 bases and J lost 2 bases. This CDR3 is built from 15 residues. The V gene's germline CDR1 is SNHLY and CDR2 FYNNEI.

The chain uses TRBV5-1 and TRBJ2-1; 9 bases align to TRBD1. V shed 0 bases and J 7 bases; nucleotides not matched to a gene: 5. The CDR3 consists of 15 residues. Germline values: CDR1 SGHRS, CDR2 YFSETQ. CDR3 sequence: CASSLAGTGRNEQFF. The CDR3 coding sequence is TGCGCCAGCAGCTTGGCGGGGACAGGGAGGAATGAGCAGTTCTTC.

J is TRBJ1-1 and V is TRBV9; no clear D gene. Per the germline V gene, CDR1 is SGDLS and CDR2 is YYNGEE. CDR3 length: 13 amino acids. The V end lost 3 bases, the J end lost 3 bases, and 9 bases lay between the germline ends. This chain's CDR3 is CASSAEGYTEAFF. The CDR3 DNA reads as TGTGCCAGCAGCGCGGAGGGCTACACTGAAGCTTTCTTT.

This sequence joins TRBV30 and TRBJ2-7, with 16 bases lining up with TRBD2. The CDR3 covers 15 residues. The germline gives CDR1 GTSNPN, CDR2 SVGIG (reference sequence). V was pared by 4 bases and J by 6 bases, with 6 bases of the junction left unmatched. The CDR3 is CAWTGLAGGPLEQYF. CDR3 bases: TGTGCCTGGACGGGACTAGCGGGAGGGCCGCTCGAGCAGTACTTC.

The V call is TRBV4-2, the J call TRBJ2-1; 11 bases are shared with TRBD2. The CDR3 loop spans 15 amino acids. V was clipped by 5 bases and J by 7 bases; unmatched bases: 7. CDR1 is LGHNA, CDR2 YNFKEQ, per germline. CDR3 coding DNA: TGTGCCAGCAGCGCCGGGACTAGCGGATCGAATGAGCAGTTCTTC. Residues: CASSAGTSGSNEQFF.

This clone was seen a few times. The chain has TRBV6-1 and TRBJ1-5; tentatively, D is TRBD1 (6 bases). Germline values: CDR1 MNHNS, CDR2 SASEGT. The CDR3 runs 12 residues. Trimming took off 10 bases at V and 5 bases at J, with 12 bases between the two ends. The chain's CDR3 is CATLGADQPQHF. The CDR3 DNA reads TGTGCCACCTTGGGGGCTGATCAGCCCCAGCATTTT.